Following are 32 T cell receptor beta chains from one sample sequenced in a study of T cell repertoires in cytomegalovirus infection. TCRdb re-called the reads through MiXCR, storing one row per CDR3 protein. Among around 630,000 distinct CDR3 sequences, 24% were seen once, and the ten largest hold 6.5% to 10%. Sequenced sample: CD8+ T cells from PBMCs. The origin of the receptors is a human donor in good health (CMV status not recorded). Some clones in this sample may be carry-over from other donors' samples.

This clonotype has a count of ten or more. The rearrangement joins TRBV7-6 to TRBJ1-6; D gene uncertain. CDR3 length: 14 amino acids. V lost 1 base and J lost 9, with 10 bases in between. Germline CDR1 SGHVS, CDR2 FNYEAQ. The CDR3 sequence is CASSLGYRGSPLHF. CDR3 bases: TGTGCCAGCAGCTTAGGTTATCGGGGTTCACCCCTCCACTTT.

The chain employs TRBV7-6 and TRBJ2-7; the D is unclear. Germline V CDR1 and CDR2: SGHVS, FNYEAQ. Between the trimmed V and J ends, which lost 5 bases and 0 bases, there was a span of 11 bases. The CDR3 contains 14 residues. CDR3 in DNA: TGTGCCAGCAGCCCTCAGACGAGCTCCTACGAGCAGTACGTC. It encodes CASSPQTSSYEQYV.

This clonotype has more than one count but fewer than ten. The chain combines TRBV12-5 with TRBJ1-2; 9 bases match TRBD1. Looked up from germline, CDR1 is LGHNT and CDR2 is FRNRAP. Trimming at V came to 6 bases and at J to 7 bases, leaving 6 bases not matched to a gene. This CDR3 is 13 amino acids long. The CDR3 nucleotides read TGTGCTAGTGGACAGGACAGGGGAGGTGGCTACACCTTC. As protein: CASGQDRGGGYTF.

The genes are TRBV2 and TRBJ2-2; possibly TRBD2 for D (5 bases). The germline V gene has CDR1 SNHLY and CDR2 FYNNEI. The CDR3 length is 14 residues. V lost 10 bases to trimming and J lost 5 bases, with 17 bases between them. The CDR3 bases are TGTGCCACCCTGAGAGGTACTAGGACCGGGGAGCTGTTTTTT. As protein: CATLRGTRTGELFF.

The chain links TRBV6-2 or TRBV6-3 to TRBJ1-5; TRBD1 might be the D (5 bases). Trimming pared 5 bases from V and 1 base from J, leaving 15 bases between. The CDR3 length is 16 residues. Germline-derived CDR1 and CDR2 are MNHEY and SVGEGT. CDR3 region: CASSQGTLGSNQPQHF. In nucleotides, the CDR3 is TGTGCCAGCAGTCAAGGGACGTTGGGGAGCAATCAGCCCCAGCATTTT.

This clonotype was seen more than once but under ten times. This chain joins TRBV28 and TRBJ1-2; D gene uncertain. CDR3 length equals 13 residues. V shed 6 bases and J shed 8 bases, with 16 bases lying between them. Germline loops: CDR1 MDHEN, CDR2 SYDVKM. CDR3 DNA sequence: TGTGCCAGCAGCCACCACGGCCTGGAGGGCTACACCTTC. The encoded protein is CASSHHGLEGYTF.

At least ten counts were recorded for this clonotype. The chain is built from TRBV7-2 and TRBJ1-1, with TRBD1 identical over 11 bases. This CDR3 is 15 amino acids long. Germline V lookup: CDR1 SGHTA, CDR2 FQGNSA. V lost 5 bases, J lost 5 bases, and 7 bases stayed unmatched. DNA of the CDR3: TGTGCCAGCAGCCTTGGACAGGGGGCGCGGACTGAAGCTTTCTTT. This gives the protein CASSLGQGARTEAFF.

This clonotype was counted only a few times. The genes are TRBV7-9 and TRBJ2-3, with TRBD2 matching over 10 bases. V lost 7 bases to trimming and J lost 2 bases; unmatched junction nucleotides: 12. The germline V gene encodes CDR1 SEHNR and CDR2 FQNEAQ (reference sequence). This CDR3 is 17 amino acids long. The CDR3 nucleotides read TGTGCCAGCACCCTACCGTCCGGGACTAGCGACACAGATACGCAGTATTTT. This codes for CASTLPSGTSDTDTQYF.

J is TRBJ1-1 and V is TRBV20-1; D possibly corresponds to TRBD1 (5 bases). Deletions cut 0 bases from V and 3 bases from J, with 14 bases between. The germline gives CDR1 DFQATT, CDR2 SNEGSKA (reference sequence). The CDR3 is made up of 15 amino acids. The CDR3 DNA reads as TGCAGTGCTAGAGAAGGGGCGGTGGGGGACACTGAAGCTTTCTTT. It codes for CSAREGAVGDTEAFF.

J is TRBJ1-4 and V is TRBV7-9; D is uncertain. The CDR3 has 14 residues. V dropped 1 base and J dropped 4 bases, with 7 bases sitting between them. From germline, CDR1 is SEHNR and CDR2 FQNEAQ (reference sequence). In DNA form, the CDR3 reads TGTGCCAGCAGCTTAGTACCTGTTAATGAAAAACTGTTTTTT. This encodes CASSLVPVNEKLFF. The full variable domain, with the rest looked up from reference TRBV7-9 and TRBJ1-4, is DTGVSQNPRHKITKRGQNVTFRCDPISEHNRLYWYRQTLGQGPEFLTYFQNEAQLEKSRLLSDRFSAERPKGSFSTLEIQRTEQGDSAMYLCASSLVPVNEKLFFGSGTQLSVL.

This clonotype has just a few counts. J is TRBJ2-1 and V is TRBV6-2 or TRBV6-3; the D gene could be TRBD1 or TRBD2 (5 bases each). There are 12 residues in the CDR3. CDR1 and CDR2 from the germline V gene are MNHEY and SVGEGT. Trimming shortened V by 8 bases and J by 8 bases, and 13 bases separated the two germline ends. As DNA, the CDR3 is TGTGCCAGCGGGACGTTTAAGGATGAGCAGTTCTTC. It translates to CASGTFKDEQFF.

This clonotype showed up many times. The CDR3 region is CASSLRGRGTDTQYF. The CDR3 nucleotides are TGTGCCAGCAGCTTAAGAGGTAGGGGCACAGATACGCAGTATTTT. The chain couples TRBV7-9 to TRBJ2-3; D not certain. Germline V gives CDR1 SEHNR, CDR2 FQNEAQ (reference sequence). This CDR3 is built from 15 residues. V lost 2 bases to trimming and J lost 1 base, with 10 bases between them.

This clonotype was counted only a few times. The rearrangement links TRBV29-1 to TRBJ2-5, with 9 bases aligning to TRBD1. V was clipped by 4 bases and J by 5 bases; unmatched bases: 5. Germline assignment: CDR1 SQVTM and CDR2 ANQGSEA. This CDR3 contains 13 residues. CDR3 DNA sequence: TGCAGCGTTGCCGACAGGGGGATCGAGACCCAGTACTTC. This codes for CSVADRGIETQYF. Full variable domain (missing parts from reference TRBV29-1 and TRBJ2-5): SAVISQKPSRDICQRGTSLTIQCQVDSQVTMMFWYRQQPGQSLTLIATANQGSEATYESGFVIDKFPISRPNLTFSTLTVSNMSPEDSSIYLCSVADRGIETQYFGPGTRLLVL.

CDR3 coding DNA: TGTGCCAGCAGCGTAGGGGACAGGGGGCCCTACAATGAGCAGTTCTTC. It translates to CASSVGDRGPYNEQFF. This chain links TRBV9 with TRBJ2-1, with TRBD1 matching over 12 bases. Per germline, CDR1 SGDLS and CDR2 YYNGEE. CDR3 length equals 16 residues. V was pared by 0 bases and J by 2 bases, with 0 bases of the junction left unmatched.

This chain uses TRBV6-2 or TRBV6-3 with TRBJ2-1; D is possibly TRBD2 (6 bases). Trimming removed 5 bases from V and 5 bases from J, with 16 bases in between. Per the germline V gene, CDR1 is MNHEY and CDR2 is SVGEGT. The CDR3 covers 15 residues. The chain's CDR3 is CASSRPGLKDNEQFF. DNA of the CDR3: TGTGCCAGCAGTAGACCGGGACTCAAGGACAATGAGCAGTTCTTC.

The genes are TRBV20-1 and TRBJ1-5, with D possibly matching TRBD1 (5 bases). The CDR3 length is 15 residues. Germline CDR1 DFQATT, CDR2 SNEGSKA (reference sequence). V lost 5 bases and J lost 2, with 16 bases in between. As DNA, the CDR3 is TGCAGTGCTGGACCACAGGAAGGGGGCAATCAGCCCCAGCATTTT. Its translation: CSAGPQEGGNQPQHF.

Many counts were recorded for this clonotype. This chain uses TRBV7-8 with TRBJ2-5; a weak D match, TRBD2 (5 bases). CDR3 size: 12 residues. Per germline, CDR1 SGHVS and CDR2 FQNEAQ. Between the trimmed V and J ends, which lost 8 bases and 5 bases, there was a span of 12 bases. Here the CDR3 reads CASDVGEETQYF. The CDR3 bases are TGTGCCAGCGACGTTGGGGAGGAGACCCAGTACTTC.

This clonotype was observed a few times. One junction end disagrees with the germline gene, perhaps due to a read error. The V call is TRBV6-5, the J call TRBJ2-6, with TRBD1 matching 8 bases. Germline V CDR1 and CDR2: MNHEY, SVGAGI. There are 18 residues in the CDR3. DNA for the CDR3: TGTGCCAGCAGTGACCGGGACAGGTTCTACTCTGGGACCAACGTCCTGACTTTC. It translates to CASSDRDRFYSGTNVLTF.

In this sample, this clonotype turned up many times. The V gene is TRBV12-3 or TRBV12-4, the J gene TRBJ1-1, with D unresolved. The V and J ends lost 0 bases and 11 bases respectively, with 13 bases between them. The CDR3 is made up of 13 amino acids. The CDR3 DNA follows: TGTGCCAGCAGTTTAGCGGCACGGGATTGGGCTTTCTTT. Protein product: CASSLAARDWAFF.

The rearrangement links TRBV11-2 to TRBJ2-7, with D possibly TRBD1 on 6 matching bases. Germline V CDR1 and CDR2: SGHAT, FQNNGV. CDR3 size: 14 residues. The ends were cut back, 7 bases at V and 2 bases at J, with 15 bases in the middle. This CDR3 is CASNPAGAPYEQYF. The CDR3, as DNA: TGTGCCAGCAACCCGGCAGGGGCCCCCTACGAGCAGTACTTC.

This clonotype was seen many times. This chain connects TRBV6-5 to TRBJ2-1; D unclear. The CDR3 runs 15 residues. The germline V and J ends were trimmed by 0 bases and 4 bases, with 10 bases remaining between them. CDR1 is MNHEY, CDR2 SVGAGI, per germline. Written as DNA, the CDR3 is TGTGCCAGCAGTTACTCTCACGCGGCATACAATGAGCAGTTCTTC. Protein product: CASSYSHAAYNEQFF.

The J gene is TRBJ2-1, the V gene TRBV29-1; either TRBD1 or TRBD2 may fit D (5 bases each). Between the trimmed V and J ends, which lost 0 bases and 3 bases, there was a span of 12 bases. Germline V gene lookup returns CDR1 SQVTM and CDR2 ANQGSEA. This CDR3 region has 15 residues. The CDR3 DNA sequence: TGCAGCGTTGAAGAGGGGACGACAGTCTACAATGAGCAGTTCTTC. The encoded protein is CSVEEGTTVYNEQFF.

The chain links TRBV6-5 to TRBJ2-4; 8 bases match TRBD1. Trimming at V came to 3 bases and at J to 4 bases, leaving 5 bases not matched to a gene. This CDR3 spans 15 amino acids. The germline gives CDR1 MNHEY, CDR2 SVGAGI. CDR3 DNA sequence: TGTGCCAGCAGTTATTGGGACAGGACGAAAAACATTCAGTACTTC. This codes for CASSYWDRTKNIQYF.

This clonotype was picked up a small number of times. The rearrangement uses TRBV6-5 and TRBJ2-2; the D gene is possibly TRBD1 (5 bases). The CDR3 loop spans 13 amino acids. V was shortened by 8 bases and J by 1 base, with 8 bases between the two germline ends. Germline CDR1 MNHEY, CDR2 SVGAGI. The CDR3 loop reads CASGAGNTGELFF. The CDR3 nucleotides are TGTGCCAGCGGGGCAGGGAACACCGGGGAGCTGTTTTTT.

This clonotype was observed many times. The CDR3 region is CASSSTGPHEQYV. The CDR3 nucleotides read TGTGCCAGCAGCTCTACAGGGCCCCACGAGCAGTACGTC. This sequence joins TRBV7-8 and TRBJ2-7, with TRBD1 as a possible D gene (6 bases). Between the trimmed V and J ends, which lost 4 bases and 5 bases, there was a span of 12 bases. The CDR3 extends over 13 amino acids. Germline CDR1 is SGHVS and CDR2 is FQNEAQ.

J is TRBJ1-2 and V is TRBV7-9, with 9 bases that match TRBD1. CDR3 length: 17 residues. V trimming: 4 bases; J trimming: 6 bases; junction bases outside the gene matches: 15. Germline assignment: CDR1 SEHNR and CDR2 FQNEAQ (reference sequence). CDR3 protein: CASSSTEQGAISDGYTF. CDR3 in DNA: TGTGCCAGCAGCTCCACAGAACAGGGGGCGATTTCAGATGGCTACACCTTC.

In this sample, this clonotype turned up a few times. The chain couples TRBV20-1 to TRBJ2-7; D possibly corresponds to TRBD1 (6 bases). This CDR3 is 14 amino acids long. Trimming removed 0 bases at V and 3 bases at J, with 12 bases between. Germline CDR1 DFQATT, CDR2 SNEGSKA (reference sequence). The chain's CDR3 is CSARDVTGFYEQYF. The CDR3 nucleotides read TGCAGTGCTAGAGATGTCACAGGGTTCTACGAGCAGTACTTC.

This clonotype was found a few times. The J gene is TRBJ1-1, the V gene TRBV12-3 or TRBV12-4; weak D call: TRBD1 (6 bases). Trimming cost V 6 bases and J 11 bases, with 13 bases left between them. The CDR3 contains 11 residues. The CDR3 DNA reads as TGTGCCAGCAGCCGGGGGCTGTTGGCTTTCTTT. Encoded protein: CASSRGLLAFF.

The chain employs TRBV6-5 and TRBJ1-1, with D unclear. CDR3 length equals 13 residues. Trimming took 3 bases from V and 6 from J, leaving 11 bases between them. Looked up from germline, CDR1 is MNHEY and CDR2 is SVGAGI. Here the CDR3 DNA reads TGTGCCAGCAGTTATGGCCTCTCCGCTGAAGCTTTCTTT. This sequence encodes CASSYGLSAEAFF.

The V call is TRBV6-1, the J call TRBJ1-1; no clear D gene. The CDR3 length is 15 residues. V lost 0 bases and J lost 0, with 8 bases in between. Germline V gives CDR1 MNHNS, CDR2 SASEGT. CDR3 in DNA: TGTGCCAGCAGTGAAGCGGGATCCATGAACACTGAAGCTTTCTTT. Protein sequence: CASSEAGSMNTEAFF.

V usage is TRBV27 and J usage is TRBJ2-3, with a possible D match to TRBD2 (5 bases). Trimming took off 10 bases at V and 0 bases at J, with 17 bases between the two ends. This CDR3 is 15 amino acids long. Germline V gives CDR1 MNHEY, CDR2 SMNVEV (reference sequence). The CDR3 here is CATLPVAPSTDTQYF. The CDR3 coding sequence is TGTGCCACCCTTCCGGTAGCGCCTAGCACAGATACGCAGTATTTT.

Worth noting for this clonotype: A much more abundant neighbour one base away suggests this may be a read error. The V and J genes are TRBV7-2 and TRBJ2-1; D call uncertain. The CDR3 has 16 residues. Trimming cost V 1 base and J 3 bases, with 13 bases left between them. Per germline, CDR1 SGHTA and CDR2 FQGNSA. CDR3 in DNA: TGTGCCAGCAGCTTAGTTTCGTGGAGCTTCTACAATGAGCAGTTCTTC. Protein product: CASSLVSWSFYNEQFF.